This record looks at one T cell receptor beta chain sequence and its context. No antigen is known for it. The CDR3 covers 16 residues. V was shortened by 1 base and J by 1 base, with 11 bases between the two germline ends. Germline CDR1 and CDR2: SNHLY and FYNNEI. The method was immunoSEQ multiplex PCR; TCRdb's version includes in-frame clones alone and lacks a portion of them. This sample has about 120,000 clones, with around 91% found just once. This entry is derived from a study of T cell responses to AZD1222 COVID-19 vaccine. Regarding the study as a whole: Repertoire sampling was restricted to post-peak T cell response timepoints.

The sequence was obtained from an adult in good health. The sequences come from peripheral blood, collected on day 0 of MenACWY control vaccination. The chain links TRBV2 to TRBJ2-4; D is ambiguous. CDR3 DNA: TGTGCCAGCAGTGAAGAGATGGGCTCGGCCAAAAACATTCAGTACTTC. This gives the protein CASSEEMGSAKNIQYF.